This TCR beta chain was found in a study of T-cell reconstitution after alpha-beta-depleted transplantation in children. The V end was cut by 5 bases, the J end by 5 bases, with 18 bases between. The CDR3 is made up of 15 amino acids. Per germline, CDR1 SEHNR and CDR2 FQNEAQ (reference sequence). It was with unique molecular identifiers that the TCRbeta library was prepared. TCRdb ran MiXCR on the PCR reads and lists one entry per CDR3 protein. The sample yields approximately 210,000 distinct CDR3 sequences, less than 15% seen once. The sequence derives from a human donor who donated a stem cell graft to a child with acute lymphoblastic leukemia. The starting material was PBMCs from the stem cell graft donor, obtained from the stem cell graft. The chain links TRBV7-9 to TRBJ2-5; D is undetermined. The CDR3 is CASSPRSADRETQYF. CDR3 DNA sequence: TGTGCCAGCAGCCCGAGGAGCGCCGATCGGGAGACCCAGTACTTC.